A selection of T cell receptor beta chains follows, all from one sample in a study of radiation and T cells in renal cell carcinoma. Only in-frame clones appear in the TCRdb table, and some are missing; sequencing was by immunoSEQ multiplex PCR. This table has about 130,000 clones, roughly 80% appearing once. The material sequenced was blood, taken from a patient whose treatment included radiotherapy and nephrectomy. The source of these receptors is a woman in her sixties or seventies with renal cell carcinoma. Both conserved end residues are part of each CDR3. Fields, in order: V gene, J gene, D gene, clone size, CDR3 protein, CDR3 DNA. D genes are given only for firm matches. Not all rows give a size; the values are once, few, many and, for expanded clones, a class.

v_gene: TRBV7-9
j_gene: TRBJ2-7
d_gene: TRBD2
abundance: -
CDR3aa: CASSLSASGTYEQYF
CDR3nt: TGTGCCAGCAGCTTATCGGCTAGCGGAACTTACGAGCAGTACTTC

v_gene: TRBV19
j_gene: TRBJ1-5
d_gene: TRBD1
abundance: -
CDR3aa: CASRTGIQPQHF
CDR3nt: TGTGCCAGTAGGACAGGGATTCAGCCCCAGCATTTT

v_gene: TRBV4-3
j_gene: TRBJ1-4
d_gene: -
abundance: -
CDR3aa: CASSQDTGSTNEKLFF
CDR3nt: TGCGCCAGCAGCCAAGATACGGGGTCAACTAATGAAAAACTGTTTTTT

v_gene: TRBV9
j_gene: TRBJ2-3
d_gene: TRBD1
abundance: -
CDR3aa: CASSVGTGSTDTQYF
CDR3nt: TGTGCCAGCAGCGTTGGGACAGGGAGCACAGATACGCAGTATTTT

v_gene: TRBV6-5
j_gene: TRBJ2-7
d_gene: TRBD1
abundance: -
CDR3aa: CASSYGQGDYEQYF
CDR3nt: TGTGCCAGCAGTTACGGACAGGGAGACTACGAGCAGTACTTC

v_gene: TRBV20-1
j_gene: TRBJ1-1
d_gene: -
abundance: -
CDR3aa: CSAQSNTEAFF
CDR3nt: TGCAGTGCCCAGAGTAACACTGAAGCTTTCTTT

v_gene: TRBV7-2
j_gene: TRBJ2-1
d_gene: -
abundance: -
CDR3aa: CASSLRAVLYNEQFF
CDR3nt: TGTGCCAGCAGCTTAAGAGCGGTCCTCTACAATGAGCAGTTCTTC

v_gene: TRBV18
j_gene: TRBJ1-1
d_gene: -
abundance: -
CDR3aa: CASSPIPTADVNTEAFF
CDR3nt: TGTGCCAGCTCACCAATCCCCACGGCGGACGTGAACACTGAAGCTTTCTTT

v_gene: TRBV28
j_gene: TRBJ1-1
d_gene: TRBD1
abundance: -
CDR3aa: CASSFSTGANTEAFF
CDR3nt: TGTGCCAGCAGTTTCTCGACAGGGGCCAACACTGAAGCTTTCTTT

v_gene: TRBV19
j_gene: TRBJ1-4
d_gene: -
abundance: few
CDR3aa: CASSHRAYEKLFF
CDR3nt: TGTGCCAGCTCCCACAGGGCCTATGAAAAACTGTTTTTT

v_gene: TRBV30
j_gene: TRBJ2-3
d_gene: TRBD2
abundance: -
CDR3aa: CAWDPRTSGSTDTQYF
CDR3nt: TGTGCCTGGGACCCTCGGACTAGCGGGAGTACAGATACGCAGTATTTT

v_gene: TRBV27
j_gene: TRBJ1-1
d_gene: -
abundance: -
CDR3aa: CASSFTGNTEAFF
CDR3nt: TGTGCCAGCAGTTTCACGGGAAACACTGAAGCTTTCTTT

v_gene: TRBV6-1
j_gene: TRBJ1-2
d_gene: -
abundance: -
CDR3aa: CASSEGFYEGYTF
CDR3nt: TGTGCCAGCAGTGAAGGATTTTACGAAGGCTACACCTTC

v_gene: TRBV5-1
j_gene: TRBJ2-7
d_gene: TRBD2
abundance: -
CDR3aa: CASSLGTSGVSYEQYF
CDR3nt: TGCGCCAGCAGCTTAGGGACTAGCGGGGTCTCCTACGAGCAGTACTTC

v_gene: TRBV9
j_gene: TRBJ1-1
d_gene: TRBD1
abundance: -
CDR3aa: CASSGGDRGFVSRTEAFF
CDR3nt: TGTGCCAGCAGCGGAGGGGACAGGGGGTTTGTCAGTAGGACTGAAGCTTTCTTT

v_gene: TRBV19
j_gene: TRBJ1-2
d_gene: -
abundance: -
CDR3aa: CASTQHYGYTF
CDR3nt: TGTGCCAGTACCCAGCACTATGGCTACACCTTC

v_gene: TRBV28
j_gene: TRBJ1-4
d_gene: TRBD1
abundance: -
CDR3aa: CASSSRGLDEKLFF
CDR3nt: TGTGCCAGCAGTTCCAGGGGGCTTGATGAAAAACTGTTTTTT

v_gene: TRBV28
j_gene: TRBJ1-5
d_gene: TRBD1
abundance: -
CDR3aa: CASSSILGGSSNQPQHF
CDR3nt: TGTGCCAGCAGTTCCATCCTAGGGGGCTCGAGCAATCAGCCCCAGCATTTT

v_gene: TRBV7-2
j_gene: TRBJ1-1
d_gene: -
abundance: -
CDR3aa: CASSLRRVANTEAFF
CDR3nt: TGTGCCAGCAGCTTAAGGCGGGTGGCTAACACTGAAGCTTTCTTT

v_gene: TRBV19
j_gene: TRBJ2-7
d_gene: TRBD2
abundance: -
CDR3aa: CASSPVAGEFYEQYF
CDR3nt: TGTGCCAGTAGTCCGGTAGCGGGGGAGTTCTACGAGCAGTACTTC

v_gene: TRBV27
j_gene: TRBJ1-2
d_gene: -
abundance: -
CDR3aa: CASSPASTLPGGYTF
CDR3nt: TGTGCCAGCAGTCCCGCCTCGACACTACCGGGGGGCTACACCTTC

v_gene: TRBV9
j_gene: TRBJ2-1
d_gene: -
abundance: -
CDR3aa: CASSVSWGGSYNEQFF
CDR3nt: TGTGCCAGCAGCGTATCTTGGGGAGGCTCCTACAATGAGCAGTTCTTC

v_gene: TRBV5-1
j_gene: TRBJ2-5
d_gene: -
abundance: -
CDR3aa: CASSLSGTTQETQYF
CDR3nt: TGCGCCAGCAGTTTGTCTGGGACAACGCAAGAGACCCAGTACTTC

v_gene: TRBV27
j_gene: TRBJ2-4
d_gene: -
abundance: -
CDR3aa: CASGWGRNIQYF
CDR3nt: TGTGCCAGTGGGTGGGGTCGAAACATTCAGTACTTC

v_gene: TRBV11-3
j_gene: TRBJ2-1
d_gene: -
abundance: few
CDR3aa: CASSSHSYNEQFF
CDR3nt: TGTGCCAGCAGCTCCCACTCCTACAATGAGCAGTTCTTC

v_gene: TRBV6-1
j_gene: TRBJ1-5
d_gene: -
abundance: -
CDR3aa: CASSEGGNYQPQHF
CDR3nt: TGTGCCAGCAGTGAAGGGGGAAACTATCAGCCCCAGCATTTT

v_gene: TRBV7-2
j_gene: TRBJ1-4
d_gene: TRBD1
abundance: -
CDR3aa: CASSPTTGTGEKLFF
CDR3nt: TGTGCCAGCAGCCCAACTACCGGGACAGGAGAAAAACTGTTTTTT

v_gene: TRBV4-1
j_gene: TRBJ2-3
d_gene: TRBD2
abundance: -
CDR3aa: CASSPRSGGADTQYF
CDR3nt: TGCGCCAGCAGCCCCCGTAGCGGGGGGGCAGATACGCAGTATTTT

v_gene: TRBV25-1
j_gene: TRBJ1-1
d_gene: -
abundance: -
CDR3aa: CASSEPSGRGERNTEAFF
CDR3nt: TGTGCCAGCAGTGAACCCTCCGGGAGGGGGGAGAGGAACACTGAAGCTTTCTTT

v_gene: TRBV6-5
j_gene: TRBJ2-5
d_gene: -
abundance: -
CDR3aa: CASSFRQPQETQYF
CDR3nt: TGTGCCAGCAGTTTTCGACAGCCACAAGAGACCCAGTACTTC

v_gene: TRBV28
j_gene: TRBJ2-6
d_gene: -
abundance: -
CDR3aa: CALRPASGANVLTF
CDR3nt: TGTGCCCTACGACCGGCCTCTGGGGCCAACGTCCTGACTTTC

v_gene: TRBV7-9
j_gene: TRBJ2-3
d_gene: -
abundance: -
CDR3aa: CASSLRGGGPDTQYF
CDR3nt: TGTGCCAGCAGCTTACGTGGGGGTGGCCCAGATACGCAGTATTTT

v_gene: TRBV4-1
j_gene: TRBJ1-2
d_gene: -
abundance: -
CDR3aa: CASSQDRGVVFGYTF
CDR3nt: TGCGCCAGCAGCCAAGATCGGGGTGTGGTTTTTGGCTACACCTTC

v_gene: TRBV5-4
j_gene: TRBJ2-5
d_gene: TRBD1
abundance: -
CDR3aa: CASTTGGDEQYF
CDR3nt: TGTGCCAGCACGACAGGGGGGGATGAGCAGTACTTC

v_gene: TRBV6-1
j_gene: TRBJ2-7
d_gene: -
abundance: -
CDR3aa: CASSSPAYEQYF
CDR3nt: TGTGCCAGCAGCTCCCCGGCCTACGAGCAGTACTTC

v_gene: TRBV15
j_gene: TRBJ2-7
d_gene: -
abundance: once
CDR3aa: CATSESKGSYEQYF
CDR3nt: TGTGCCACCAGCGAATCTAAGGGGAGCTACGAGCAGTACTTC

v_gene: TRBV5-4
j_gene: TRBJ2-3
d_gene: -
abundance: -
CDR3aa: CASSFIRNGRTDTQYF
CDR3nt: TGTGCCAGCAGCTTCATAAGGAATGGACGCACAGATACGCAGTATTTT

v_gene: TRBV9
j_gene: TRBJ2-1
d_gene: TRBD1
abundance: -
CDR3aa: CASSAGTGDEQFF
CDR3nt: TGTGCCAGCAGCGCCGGGACAGGGGATGAGCAGTTCTTC